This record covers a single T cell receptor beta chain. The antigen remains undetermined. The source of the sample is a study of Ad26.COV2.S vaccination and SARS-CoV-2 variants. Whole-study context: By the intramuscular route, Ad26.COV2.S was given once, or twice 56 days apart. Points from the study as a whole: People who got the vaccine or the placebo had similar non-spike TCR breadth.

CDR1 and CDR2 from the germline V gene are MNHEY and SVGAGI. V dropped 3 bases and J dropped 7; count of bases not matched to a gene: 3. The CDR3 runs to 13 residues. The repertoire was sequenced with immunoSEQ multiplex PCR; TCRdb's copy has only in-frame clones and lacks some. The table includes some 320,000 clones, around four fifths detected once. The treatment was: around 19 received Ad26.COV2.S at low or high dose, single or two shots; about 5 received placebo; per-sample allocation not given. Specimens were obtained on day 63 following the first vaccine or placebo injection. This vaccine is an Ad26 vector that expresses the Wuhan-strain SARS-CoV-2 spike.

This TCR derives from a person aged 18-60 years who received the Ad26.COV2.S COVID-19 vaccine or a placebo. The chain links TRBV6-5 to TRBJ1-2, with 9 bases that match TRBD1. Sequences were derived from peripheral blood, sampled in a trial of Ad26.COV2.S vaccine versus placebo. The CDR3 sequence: CASSYRTGAGYTF. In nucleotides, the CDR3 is TGTGCCAGCAGTTATCGGACAGGGGCTGGCTACACCTTC.